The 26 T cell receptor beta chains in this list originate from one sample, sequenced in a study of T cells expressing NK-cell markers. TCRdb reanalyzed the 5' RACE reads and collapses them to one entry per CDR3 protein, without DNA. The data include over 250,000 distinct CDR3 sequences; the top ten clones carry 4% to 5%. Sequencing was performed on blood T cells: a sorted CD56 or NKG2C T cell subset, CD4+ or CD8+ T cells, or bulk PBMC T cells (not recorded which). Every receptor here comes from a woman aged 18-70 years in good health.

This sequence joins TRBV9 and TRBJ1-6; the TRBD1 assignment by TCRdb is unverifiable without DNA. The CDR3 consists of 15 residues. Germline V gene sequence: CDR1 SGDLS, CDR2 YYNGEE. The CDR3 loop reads CASSGLTGKNSPLHF. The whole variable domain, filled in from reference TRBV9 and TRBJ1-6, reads DSGVTQTPKHLITATGQRVTLRCSPRSGDLSVYWYQQSLDQGLQFLIQYYNGEERAKGNILERFSAQQFPDLHSELNLSSLELGDSALYFCASSGLTGKNSPLHFGNGTRLTVT.

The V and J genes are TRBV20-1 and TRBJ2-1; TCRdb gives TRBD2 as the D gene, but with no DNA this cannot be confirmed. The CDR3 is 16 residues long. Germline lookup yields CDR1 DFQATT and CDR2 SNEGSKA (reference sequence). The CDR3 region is CSARDWGLPGLAIQFF.

The CDR3 spells CSAVSPGLAKGHEQFF. The chain combines TRBV20-1 with TRBJ2-1; no DNA is available, so the TRBD2 call from TCRdb remains unchecked. This CDR3 has 16 residues. Germline-derived CDR1 and CDR2 are DFQATT and SNEGSKA (reference sequence).

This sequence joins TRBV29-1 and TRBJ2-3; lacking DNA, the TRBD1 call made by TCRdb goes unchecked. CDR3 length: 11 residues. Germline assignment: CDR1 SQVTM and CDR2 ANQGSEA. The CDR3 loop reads CSVTGRDTQYF.

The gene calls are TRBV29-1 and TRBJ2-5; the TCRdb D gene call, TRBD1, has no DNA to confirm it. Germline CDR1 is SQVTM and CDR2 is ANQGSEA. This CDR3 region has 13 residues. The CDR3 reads CSVEVGGWETQYF.

CDR3 in amino acids: CASSVGLVDEKLFF. The chain couples TRBV9 to TRBJ1-4. This CDR3 is built from 14 residues. Germline V gives CDR1 SGDLS, CDR2 YYNGEE.

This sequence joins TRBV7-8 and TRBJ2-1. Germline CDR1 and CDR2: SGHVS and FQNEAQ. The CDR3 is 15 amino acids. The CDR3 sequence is CASSLSGSFYNEQFF. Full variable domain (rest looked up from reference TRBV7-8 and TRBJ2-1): GAGVSQSPRYKVAKRGQDVALRCDPISGHVSLFWYQQALGQGPEFLTYFQNEAQLDKSGLPSDRFFAERPEGSVSTLKIQRTQQEDSAVYLCASSLSGSFYNEQFFGPGTRLTVL.

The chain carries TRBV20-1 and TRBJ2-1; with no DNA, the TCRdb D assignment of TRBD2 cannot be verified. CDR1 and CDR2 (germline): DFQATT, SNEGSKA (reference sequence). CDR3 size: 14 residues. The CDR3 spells CSATRAGVYNEQFF.

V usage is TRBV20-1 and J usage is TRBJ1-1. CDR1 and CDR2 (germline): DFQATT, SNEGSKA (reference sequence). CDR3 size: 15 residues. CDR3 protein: CSARGPGGVNTEAFF.

CDR3 region: CASSRQGPYGYTF. The chain couples TRBV6-1 to TRBJ1-2; lacking DNA, the TRBD1 call made by TCRdb goes unchecked. The CDR3 is made up of 13 amino acids. Germline values: CDR1 MNHNS, CDR2 SASEGT.

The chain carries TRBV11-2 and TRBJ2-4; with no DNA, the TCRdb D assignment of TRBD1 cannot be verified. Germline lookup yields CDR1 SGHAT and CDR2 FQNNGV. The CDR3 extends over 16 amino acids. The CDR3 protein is CASSLGVGTSKNIQYF.

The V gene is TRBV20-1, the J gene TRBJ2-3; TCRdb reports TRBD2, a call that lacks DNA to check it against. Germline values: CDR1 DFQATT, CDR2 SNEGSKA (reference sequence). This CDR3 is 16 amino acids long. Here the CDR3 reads CSAGAAGPLSTDTQYF.

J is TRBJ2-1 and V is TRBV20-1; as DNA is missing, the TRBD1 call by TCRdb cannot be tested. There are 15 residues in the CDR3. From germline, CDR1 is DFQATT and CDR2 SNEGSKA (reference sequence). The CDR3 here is CSAPRAAGGVNEQFF.

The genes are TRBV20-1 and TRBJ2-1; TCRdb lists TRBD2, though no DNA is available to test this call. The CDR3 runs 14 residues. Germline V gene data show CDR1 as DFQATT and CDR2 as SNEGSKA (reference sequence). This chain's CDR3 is CSTGTRMLVGEQFF.

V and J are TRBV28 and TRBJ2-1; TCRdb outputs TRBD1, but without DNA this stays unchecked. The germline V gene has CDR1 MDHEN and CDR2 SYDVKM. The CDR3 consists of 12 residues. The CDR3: CASGGTYNEQFF.

The CDR3 sequence: CASSFGAKDQYF. The rearrangement uses TRBV6-6 and TRBJ2-5. The CDR3 extends over 12 amino acids. CDR1 MNHNY and CDR2 SVGAGI come from the germline V gene (reference sequence).

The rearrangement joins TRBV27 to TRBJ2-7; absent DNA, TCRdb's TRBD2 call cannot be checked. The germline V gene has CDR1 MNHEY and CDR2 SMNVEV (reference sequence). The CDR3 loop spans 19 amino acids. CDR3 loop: CASSPAELAGGLSSYEQYF.

CDR3 sequence reads: CASSRVLGKSTEAFF. V usage is TRBV4-1 and J usage is TRBJ1-1. The germline CDR1 and CDR2 sequences are MGHRA and YSYEKL. There are 15 residues in the CDR3.

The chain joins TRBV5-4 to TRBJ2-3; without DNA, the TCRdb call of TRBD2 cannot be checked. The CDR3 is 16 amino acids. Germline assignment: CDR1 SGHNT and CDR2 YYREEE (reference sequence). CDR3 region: CASSAASSGGAHTQYF.

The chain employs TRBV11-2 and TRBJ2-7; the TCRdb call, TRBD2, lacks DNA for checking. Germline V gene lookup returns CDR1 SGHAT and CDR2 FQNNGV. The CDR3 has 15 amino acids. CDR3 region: CASSVSGRTTYEQYF.

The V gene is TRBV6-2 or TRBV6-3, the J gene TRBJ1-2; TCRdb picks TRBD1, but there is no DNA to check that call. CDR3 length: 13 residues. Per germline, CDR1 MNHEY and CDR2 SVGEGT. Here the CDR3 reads CASSEQGEFGYTF.

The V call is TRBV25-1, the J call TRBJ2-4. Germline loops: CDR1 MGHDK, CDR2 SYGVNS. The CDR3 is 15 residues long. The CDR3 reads CASSESVVGKNIQYF.

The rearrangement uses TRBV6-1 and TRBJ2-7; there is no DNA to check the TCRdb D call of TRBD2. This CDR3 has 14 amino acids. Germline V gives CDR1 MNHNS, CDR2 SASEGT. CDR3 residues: CASRVTSGSYEQYF.

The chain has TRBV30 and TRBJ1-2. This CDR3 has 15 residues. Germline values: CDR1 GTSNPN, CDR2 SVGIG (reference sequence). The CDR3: CAWTDGQSPNYGYTF.

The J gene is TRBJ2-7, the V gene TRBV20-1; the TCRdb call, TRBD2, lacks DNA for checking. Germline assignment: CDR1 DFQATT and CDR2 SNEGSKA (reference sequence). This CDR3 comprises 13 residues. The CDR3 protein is CSARGDLAYEQYF.

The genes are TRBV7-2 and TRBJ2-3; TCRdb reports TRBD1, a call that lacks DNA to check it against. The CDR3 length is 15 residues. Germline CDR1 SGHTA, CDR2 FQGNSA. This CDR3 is CASSLDRGQTDTQYF.